One sample yielded the 22 T cell receptor beta chains listed below, sequenced in a study of T-cell memory formation after mild COVID-19. TCRdb analysed the 5' RACE reads with MiXCR anew, one entry per CDR3 protein. This table holds around 500,000 distinct CDR3 sequences, about 20% found once. Sequencing was performed on PBMCs or a T cell subset sorted from them (not recorded which). These receptors were collected from an adult woman who had mild COVID-19 (a few samples of this study predate the infection). Cell type and time point are not known.

This clonotype was counted at least ten times. The rearrangement joins TRBV30 to TRBJ2-2; D possibly matches TRBD1 or TRBD2 (5 bases each). CDR1 and CDR2 from the germline V gene are GTSNPN and SVGIG (reference sequence). The germline V and J ends were trimmed by 7 bases and 1 base, with 19 bases remaining between them. The CDR3 consists of 16 residues. The CDR3 DNA follows: TGTGCCTTACTGTTAGGGACGGAGATGAACACCGGGGAGCTGTTTTTT. This encodes CALLLGTEMNTGELFF.

This clonotype appeared a single time. The chain joins TRBV28 to TRBJ2-1; 9 bases fit TRBD1. This CDR3 spans 15 amino acids. The V gene end was trimmed by 5 bases and the J gene end by 6 bases; junction bases not matched to a gene: 8. Looked up from germline, CDR1 is MDHEN and CDR2 is SYDVKM. The CDR3 DNA sequence: TGTGCCAGCAGTCTTCGACAGGGGGGATTCAATGAGCAGTTCTTC. Protein sequence: CASSLRQGGFNEQFF.

This clonotype was counted at least ten times. The rearrangement uses TRBV20-1 and TRBJ2-1, with D possibly being TRBD2 (5 bases). The CDR3 is made up of 13 amino acids. Germline assignment: CDR1 DFQATT and CDR2 SNEGSKA (reference sequence). V lost 3 bases and J lost 2, with 8 bases in between. The DNA of the CDR3 is TGCAGTGCTAGTGGGAGAACCTACAATGAGCAGTTCTTC. Its protein is CSASGRTYNEQFF.

This clonotype was detected only a few times. V is TRBV24-1 and J is TRBJ1-2; D is unresolved. V gave up 4 bases and J gave up 1 base, with 3 bases separating them. The CDR3 covers 12 residues. Per the germline V gene, CDR1 is KGHDR and CDR2 is SFDVKD. The CDR3 sequence is CATSEDNYGYTF. The CDR3, as DNA: TGTGCCACCAGTGAGGATAACTATGGCTACACCTTC.

A single count supports this clonotype. The rearrangement links TRBV29-1 to TRBJ2-7; 9 bases are a match to TRBD1. This CDR3 is built from 14 residues. Germline CDR1 and CDR2: SQVTM and ANQGSEA. The junction had 10 bases not matched to a gene; V was cut back by 7 bases and J by 3 bases. The CDR3 DNA reads as TGCAGCGCCAGCCGGGACAGGGATGTCTACGAGCAGTACGTC. Amino acid sequence: CSASRDRDVYEQYV.

The J gene is TRBJ2-1, the V gene TRBV12-5; 11 nucleotides match TRBD2. Germline assignment: CDR1 LGHNT and CDR2 FRNRAP. Trimming removed 1 base from V and 5 bases from J; junction bases left unmatched: 7. The CDR3 runs to 17 residues. As DNA, the CDR3 is TGTGCTAGTGGTTTGGCTCTGACTAGCGGGGCACACAATGAGCAGTTCTTC. This sequence encodes CASGLALTSGAHNEQFF.

This sequence joins TRBV23-1 and TRBJ2-4; D gene ambiguous. TRBV23-1 is recorded as an ORF, its role being uncertain. The CDR3 consists of 16 residues. Trimming shortened V by 0 bases and J by 3 bases, and 12 bases separated the two germline ends. The CDR3 DNA reads TGCGCCAGCAGTCAATCGAAAGGGCCGGGCAAAAACATTCAGTACTTC. It encodes CASSQSKGPGKNIQYF.

This clonotype has only a few counts. The chain combines TRBV9 with TRBJ2-5; D is possibly TRBD1 or TRBD2 (6 bases each). Germline V lookup: CDR1 SGDLS, CDR2 YYNGEE. V dropped 0 bases and J dropped 1 base, with 10 bases sitting between them. This CDR3 is built from 15 residues. The CDR3 nucleotides are TGTGCCAGCAGCGTAGATCGGGGGCGCCAAGAGACCCAGTACTTC. This codes for CASSVDRGRQETQYF.

V usage is TRBV5-1 and J usage is TRBJ2-2, with unresolved D. The CDR3 consists of 14 residues. Germline loops: CDR1 SGHRS, CDR2 YFSETQ. Trimming left V 1 base short and J 4 bases short, with 8 bases between. The CDR3: CASSLFGVTGELFF. CDR3 coding DNA: TGCGCCAGCAGCTTGTTTGGGGTCACCGGGGAGCTGTTTTTT.

There are a few counts of this clonotype. CDR3 DNA: TGTGCCAGCCCGCGTAATGACATAACAACCGGGGAGCTGTTTTTT. This gives the protein CASPRNDITTGELFF. This sequence joins TRBV2 and TRBJ2-2; D unresolved. CDR1 is SNHLY, CDR2 FYNNEI, per germline. This CDR3 region has 15 residues. V lost 8 bases, J lost 5 bases, and 18 bases lay in between.

V usage is TRBV12-3 or TRBV12-4 and J usage is TRBJ2-5; D gene unclear. V was trimmed by 4 bases and J by 5 bases, leaving 17 bases between them. This CDR3 spans 15 amino acids. The CDR3 is CASSYTMTADETQYF. The CDR3 DNA reads as TGTGCCAGCAGTTACACGATGACGGCTGATGAGACCCAGTACTTC.

The rearrangement links TRBV5-1 to TRBJ2-3; D unresolved. Trimming removed 0 bases from V and 0 bases from J, with 8 bases in between. The CDR3 totals 15 residues. Germline-derived CDR1 and CDR2 are SGHRS and YFSETQ. The CDR3 here is CASSLEWGSTDTQYF. The CDR3 DNA sequence: TGCGCCAGCAGCTTGGAATGGGGAAGCACAGATACGCAGTATTTT.

The chain links TRBV7-2 to TRBJ2-3; D is undetermined. The CDR3 spans 14 residues. Germline lookup yields CDR1 SGHTA and CDR2 FQGNSA. The ends were cut back, 5 bases at V and 1 base at J, with 10 bases in the middle. Here the CDR3 reads CASSPSRGTDTQYF. Written as DNA, the CDR3 is TGTGCCAGCAGCCCCTCGAGAGGCACAGATACGCAGTATTTT.

This chain uses TRBV6-5 with TRBJ1-4; D is unclear. There are 15 residues in the CDR3. Germline loops: CDR1 MNHEY, CDR2 SVGAGI. The germline V and J ends were trimmed by 4 bases and 8 bases, with 17 bases remaining between them. CDR3 region: CASSFGLLSGEKLFF. The CDR3 DNA sequence: TGTGCCAGCAGTTTTGGACTCCTAAGCGGGGAAAAACTGTTTTTT.

V usage is TRBV12-3 or TRBV12-4 and J usage is TRBJ2-5; 7 bases map to TRBD2. This CDR3 is 14 amino acids long. V lost 6 bases to trimming and J lost 3 bases; unmatched junction nucleotides: 7. The CDR3 coding sequence is TGTGCCAGCAGGAGCGGGATTCAAGAAGAGACCCAGTACTTC. The encoded protein is CASRSGIQEETQYF.

V gene TRBV6-2 or TRBV6-3 combines with J gene TRBJ2-5; 7 nucleotides agree with TRBD1. The CDR3 has 18 residues. Germline V gene lookup returns CDR1 MNHEY and CDR2 SVGEGT. Trimming took 6 bases from V and 5 from J; bases not matched to a gene: 21. Here the CDR3 DNA reads TGTGCCAGCAGAAATCCGGGACAGACGCCCCTCCCTCCGGAGACCCAGTACTTC. This translates into CASRNPGQTPLPPETQYF.

The chain links TRBV9 to TRBJ2-6, with D perhaps TRBD1 (6 bases). The ends were cut back, 0 bases at V and 2 bases at J, with 33 bases in the middle. Germline CDR1 and CDR2: SGDLS and YYNGEE. The length of the CDR3 is 24 residues. CDR3 region: CASSVAHSRNVGTQGYTGANVLTF. The CDR3 nucleotides read TGTGCCAGCAGCGTAGCCCATTCCCGAAATGTCGGGACACAAGGGTATACTGGGGCCAACGTCCTGACTTTC.

V usage is TRBV2 and J usage is TRBJ2-3; D call uncertain. The CDR3 covers 14 residues. CDR1 is SNHLY and CDR2 is FYNNEI in the germline V gene. Trimming stripped 3 bases from V and 2 bases from J, with 9 bases between. In DNA, the CDR3 is TGTGCCAGCAGTGAGGGTGTTACCACAGATACGCAGTATTTT. This encodes CASSEGVTTDTQYF.

The chain employs TRBV6-5 and TRBJ1-1, with a possible D match to TRBD1 (6 bases). CDR3 size: 14 residues. Trimming cost V 6 bases and J 5 bases, with 16 bases left between them. Germline V lookup: CDR1 MNHEY, CDR2 SVGAGI. CDR3: CASRQGKRDTEAFF. DNA for the CDR3: TGTGCCAGCAGGCAGGGGAAAAGAGATACTGAAGCTTTCTTT.

The chain links TRBV6-6 to TRBJ2-5, with D possibly matching TRBD2 (5 bases). The CDR3 loop spans 14 amino acids. The V and J ends lost 4 bases and 4 bases respectively, with 13 bases between them. Germline CDR1 reads MNHNY; CDR2 reads SVGAGI (reference sequence). CDR3 region: CASSSERDRETQYF. As DNA, the CDR3 is TGTGCCAGCAGTTCCGAACGGGATAGAGAGACCCAGTACTTC.

This sequence joins TRBV27 and TRBJ1-5; unclear D gene. Between the trimmed V and J ends, which lost 1 base and 6 bases, there was a span of 1 base. This CDR3 comprises 11 residues. Germline CDR1 is MNHEY and CDR2 is SMNVEV (reference sequence). This CDR3 reads CASSLCQPQHF. The CDR3 region has the DNA TGTGCCAGCAGTTTATGTCAGCCCCAGCATTTT.

This clonotype was seen a few times. The chain couples TRBV12-3 or TRBV12-4 to TRBJ2-1, with D perhaps matching TRBD1 (5 bases). V gave up 3 bases and J gave up 6 bases, with 15 bases separating them. The CDR3 loop spans 15 amino acids. For the CDR3, the DNA is TGTGCCAGCAGTTTCGCAGGGAAGGCCGGCAATGAGCAGTTCTTC. Amino acids: CASSFAGKAGNEQFF.